Below are 25 T cell receptor beta chains sequenced from a single sample in a study of T cell responses to AZD1222 COVID-19 vaccine. Method: immunoSEQ multiplex PCR; TCRdb's copy keeps in-frame clones and lacks some. The profile shows 120,000 or so clones, 70% to 85% of them singletons. Here the sequenced sample was peripheral blood, taken 28 days after the second AZD1222 dose. Receptors were obtained from an adult who received the AZD1222 COVID-19 vaccine.

The rearrangement links TRBV7-2 to TRBJ2-1; the D is unclear. V dropped 0 bases and J dropped 0 bases, with 6 bases sitting between them. Germline CDR1 and CDR2: SGHTA and FQGNSA. CDR3 size: 15 residues. The CDR3 loop reads CASSLAYGSYNEQFF. In DNA, the CDR3 is TGTGCCAGCAGCTTAGCGTATGGCTCCTACAATGAGCAGTTCTTC.

The chain combines TRBV7-9 with TRBJ2-7; TRBD2 matches 9 bases. The CDR3 sequence is 15 residues long. Germline loops: CDR1 SEHNR, CDR2 FQNEAQ (reference sequence). The trim removed 4 bases at V and 0 bases at J, leaving 4 bases unmatched. For the CDR3, the DNA is TGTGCCAGCAGCTATAGCGGGGGAAGCTCCTACGAGCAGTACTTC. Its translation is CASSYSGGSSYEQYF. Together with reference TRBV7-9 and TRBJ2-7, the CDR3 gives the full variable domain: DTGVSQNPRHKITKRGQNVTFRCDPISEHNRLYWYRQTLGQGPEFLTYFQNEAQLEKSRLLSDRFSAERPKGSFSTLEIQRTEQGDSAMYLCASSYSGGSSYEQYFGPGTRLTVT.

DNA of the CDR3: TGTGCCACCAGTGATTCAGGGGGCCAAGAGACCCAGTACTTC. Its protein product is CATSDSGGQETQYF. The rearrangement links TRBV24-1 to TRBJ2-5, with 7 bases fitting TRBD1. CDR1 and CDR2 (germline): KGHDR, SFDVKD. This CDR3 region has 14 residues. V lost 2 bases, J lost 1 base, and 0 bases stayed unmatched.

The chain couples TRBV7-2 to TRBJ1-4, with D hard to call. The CDR3 loop spans 13 amino acids. V gave up 1 base and J gave up 7 bases, with 7 bases separating them. Germline-derived CDR1 and CDR2 are SGHTA and FQGNSA. The CDR3 reads CASSLVAVEKLFF. The DNA of the CDR3 is TGTGCCAGCAGCTTAGTGGCAGTTGAAAAACTGTTTTTT.

The rearrangement links TRBV5-1 to TRBJ1-2; D uncertain. V was trimmed by 5 bases and J by 12 bases, leaving 20 bases between them. This CDR3 is 13 amino acids long. The V gene's germline CDR1 is SGHRS and CDR2 YFSETQ. The CDR3 DNA is TGCGCCAGCAGAGAGGACCCCGGAGGAAGAGACACCTTC. Protein product: CASREDPGGRDTF.

The V gene is TRBV7-8, the J gene TRBJ1-2, with TRBD1 identical over 7 bases. Germline-derived CDR1 and CDR2 are SGHVS and FQNEAQ. The CDR3 spans 14 residues. The trim removed 1 base at V and 3 bases at J, leaving 2 bases unmatched. In nucleotides, the CDR3 is TGTGCCAGCAGCTTAGGGACAGGAGACTATGGCTACACCTTC. Its protein is CASSLGTGDYGYTF.

This sequence joins TRBV9 and TRBJ1-2; D unresolved. CDR1 and CDR2 from the germline V gene are SGDLS and YYNGEE. This CDR3 comprises 15 residues. With 0 bases removed from V and 4 bases from J, the gap between germline ends came to 13 bases. The CDR3 DNA follows: TGTGCCAGCAGCGTAGATTTTCGCCCTTCCTATGGCTACACCTTC. Amino acid sequence: CASSVDFRPSYGYTF.

The V call is TRBV27, the J call TRBJ2-1; 7 bases fit TRBD2. Germline lookup yields CDR1 MNHEY and CDR2 SMNVEV (reference sequence). The CDR3 consists of 14 residues. With V trimmed by 3 bases and J by 3 bases, 2 bases remained unmatched. The CDR3 DNA reads as TGTGCCAGCAGTTTGCGGGGGAACTACAATGAGCAGTTCTTC. Protein sequence: CASSLRGNYNEQFF.

The genes are TRBV19 and TRBJ1-5; no clear D gene. V was shortened by 4 bases and J by 8 bases, with 12 bases between the two germline ends. The CDR3 is 13 amino acids. Looked up from germline, CDR1 is LNHDA and CDR2 is SQIVND (reference sequence). CDR3 DNA sequence: TGTGCCAGTAGTACTACAGACCAAAAGCCCCAGCATTTT. Amino acid sequence: CASSTTDQKPQHF.

The rearrangement links TRBV11-2 to TRBJ2-7, with D possibly matching TRBD1 (5 bases). The CDR3 loop spans 12 amino acids. The germline V gene has CDR1 SGHAT and CDR2 FQNNGV. Trimming shortened V by 3 bases and J by 2 bases, and 5 bases separated the two germline ends. The CDR3 region is CASSLTAYEQYF. CDR3 bases: TGTGCCAGCAGCTTGACAGCCTACGAGCAGTACTTC. The full variable domain, with the rest looked up from reference TRBV11-2 and TRBJ2-7, is EAGVAQSPRYKIIEKRQSVAFWCNPISGHATLYWYQQILGQGPKLLIQFQNNGVVDDSQLPKDRFSAERLKGVDSTLKIQPAKLEDSAVYLCASSLTAYEQYFGPGTRLTVT.

The chain is built from TRBV7-9 and TRBJ1-5; no firm D call. Trimming pared 1 base from V and 8 bases from J, leaving 12 bases between. Germline loops: CDR1 SEHNR, CDR2 FQNEAQ (reference sequence). The CDR3 totals 14 residues. The CDR3 protein is CASSLGGNEKPQHF. The CDR3 DNA reads as TGTGCCAGCAGCTTAGGGGGAAACGAAAAGCCCCAGCATTTT. Full variable domain (rest looked up from reference TRBV7-9 and TRBJ1-5): DTGVSQNPRHKITKRGQNVTFRCDPISEHNRLYWYRQTLGQGPEFLTYFQNEAQLEKSRLLSDRFSAERPKGSFSTLEIQRTEQGDSAMYLCASSLGGNEKPQHFGDGTRLSIL.

This chain uses TRBV6-5 with TRBJ1-1, with D possibly matching TRBD1 (6 bases). The length of the CDR3 is 16 residues. Trimming left V 0 bases short and J 1 base short, with 12 bases between. Per the germline V gene, CDR1 is MNHEY and CDR2 is SVGAGI. The CDR3 region is CASSYSQGIGNTEAFF. CDR3 bases: TGTGCCAGCAGTTACTCCCAGGGGATTGGGAACACTGAAGCTTTCTTT.

This rearrangement joins TRBV2 to TRBJ2-5; TRBD1 matches 8 bases. Germline-derived CDR1 and CDR2 are SNHLY and FYNNEI. V was clipped by 6 bases and J by 5 bases; unmatched bases: 11. There are 15 residues in the CDR3. In nucleotides, the CDR3 is TGTGCCAGCAGCATTACGACAGGGGATGGGGAGACCCAGTACTTC. This translates into CASSITTGDGETQYF.

The chain carries TRBV5-4 and TRBJ1-4; possible D gene TRBD1, 5 bases. The CDR3 is 16 residues long. Trimming stripped 4 bases from V and 7 bases from J, with 20 bases between. Germline V gene data show CDR1 as SGHNT and CDR2 as YYREEE (reference sequence). The CDR3 protein is CASSPGGGNRGEKLFF. The CDR3 bases are TGTGCCAGCAGCCCCGGCGGGGGGAATAGGGGTGAAAAACTGTTTTTT.

The CDR3, as DNA: TGTGCCAGCAGGGTGGGAGTAGGCAATCAGCCCCAGCATTTT. Translated: CASRVGVGNQPQHF. The rearrangement uses TRBV2 and TRBJ1-5; D is ambiguous. This CDR3 comprises 14 residues. Germline V gene lookup returns CDR1 SNHLY and CDR2 FYNNEI. V was cut by 6 bases and J by 2 bases, with 11 bases left in between.

This sequence joins TRBV9 and TRBJ2-7; TRBD2 aligns across 7 bases. From germline, CDR1 is SGDLS and CDR2 YYNGEE. This CDR3 has 14 amino acids. The trim removed 4 bases at V and 0 bases at J, leaving 4 bases unmatched. The CDR3 here is CASSRTGGSYEQYF. As DNA, the CDR3 is TGTGCCAGCAGCCGCACGGGGGGCTCCTACGAGCAGTACTTC.

In the case of this clone: The same CDR3 arises from other DNA sequences in this sample as well. The chain couples TRBV7-3 to TRBJ1-1; no clear D gene. V dropped 5 bases and J dropped 2 bases, with 15 bases sitting between them. The germline CDR1 and CDR2 sequences are SGHTA and FQGTGA. The CDR3 extends over 15 amino acids. Here the CDR3 DNA reads TGTGCCAGCAGCCCCACCCCCGGCCTTAACACTGAAGCTTTCTTT. It is translated as CASSPTPGLNTEAFF.

The chain has TRBV11-2 and TRBJ1-4; 9 positions match TRBD1. This CDR3 is built from 15 residues. CDR1 and CDR2 (germline): SGHAT, FQNNGV. After removal of 1 base from V and 7 bases from J, the junction contained 4 bases not matched to a gene. As DNA, the CDR3 is TGTGCCAGCAGCTTAGGGGACAGGGACATTGAAAAACTGTTTTTT. This translates into CASSLGDRDIEKLFF.

This clone was picked up one time. The chain recombines TRBV28 with TRBJ2-7; TRBD1 or TRBD2 may be the D gene (5 bases each). Trimming removed 5 bases at V and 1 base at J, with 12 bases between. Germline lookup yields CDR1 MDHEN and CDR2 SYDVKM. The CDR3 is 14 amino acids. CDR3 sequence (DNA): TGTGCCAGCAGTCCCCCGGGACGGTCCTACGAGCAGTACTTC. Residues: CASSPPGRSYEQYF.

The chain employs TRBV10-2 and TRBJ2-7, with 10 bases fitting TRBD1. Trimming at V came to 6 bases and at J to 0 bases, leaving 2 bases not matched to a gene. In germline, CDR1 is WSHSY, CDR2 SAAADI. The CDR3 consists of 14 residues. The CDR3 bases are TGCGCCAGCAGGGGACAGGGGAGCTCCTACGAGCAGTACTTC. Residues: CASRGQGSSYEQYF.

The genes are TRBV4-2 and TRBJ2-7; D may match TRBD1 or TRBD2 (5 bases each). Germline V CDR1 and CDR2: LGHNA, YNFKEQ. Trimming cost V 1 base and J 5 bases, with 15 bases left between them. The CDR3 consists of 15 residues. The DNA for the CDR3 is TGTGCCAGCAGCCAAGGGGACGGGGACCCCCACGAGCAGTACTTC. As protein: CASSQGDGDPHEQYF.

The chain is built from TRBV2 and TRBJ2-1; 9 nucleotides align to TRBD1. CDR1 and CDR2 (germline): SNHLY, FYNNEI. This CDR3 region has 12 residues. The V gene end was trimmed by 8 bases and the J gene end by 14 bases; junction bases not matched to a gene: 10. CDR3 DNA: TGTGCCAGCCGAACTTCCGGGACAGGGAAGTTCTTC. It is translated as CASRTSGTGKFF.

The chain combines TRBV5-1 with TRBJ2-3; D is unclear. Trimming took off 3 bases at V and 0 bases at J, with 5 bases between the two ends. This CDR3 is 13 amino acids long. In germline, CDR1 is SGHRS, CDR2 YFSETQ. Here the CDR3 reads CASSSQSTDTQYF. The CDR3 nucleotides read TGCGCCAGCAGCTCCCAAAGCACAGATACGCAGTATTTT.

This chain uses TRBV3-1 (or the pseudogene TRBV3-2) with TRBJ2-1; 9 nucleotides align to TRBD2. Germline lookup yields CDR1 LGHDT and CDR2 YNNKEL (reference sequence). This CDR3 spans 16 amino acids. After removal of 0 bases from V and 9 bases from J, the junction contained 9 bases not matched to a gene. The CDR3 DNA sequence: TGTGCCAGCAGCCAAGATCCCAGCGGGGGGATAGGTGAGCAGTTCTTC. Its translation: CASSQDPSGGIGEQFF.

The CDR3 region has the DNA TGTGCCAGTAGCATACAGCATAGTCAGGAGACCCAGTACTTC. Its protein is CASSIQHSQETQYF. The chain links TRBV19 to TRBJ2-5; no firm D call. The germline V gene has CDR1 LNHDA and CDR2 SQIVND (reference sequence). The CDR3 is 14 residues long. V lost 6 bases and J 5 bases, leaving 16 bases between the germline ends. The whole variable domain, filled in from reference TRBV19 and TRBJ2-5, reads DGGITQSPKYLFRKEGQNVTLSCEQNLNHDAMYWYRQDPGQGLRLIYYSQIVNDFQKGDIAEGYSVSREKKESFPLTVTSAQKNPTAFYLCASSIQHSQETQYFGPGTRLLVL.